This T cell receptor beta chain is drawn from a study of cytomegalovirus exposure and HLA in healthy donors. General study findings and limits: V segments that were indistinguishable, TRBV6-2 and TRBV6-3 among them, were omitted from analysis.

Trimming cost V 4 bases and J 4 bases; bases outside gene matches: 6. The CDR3 is made up of 15 amino acids. Germline V gene data show CDR1 as SGHNT and CDR2 as YYREEE (reference sequence). Primers for the PCR totalled 60 Vbeta and 13 Jbeta. Clones were read by immunoSEQ multiplex PCR, and TCRdb kept only the in-frame ones, dropping some. The sample consists of approximately 190,000 clones, around four fifths of them appearing once. Of note for this clone: Its antigen is still unknown.

This clonotype was sampled from a woman aged 45 to 65 in good health and CMV-seropositive. The chain is built from TRBV5-4 and TRBJ2-1; 9 positions match TRBD2. Specimen: PBMCs. CDR3 amino acids: CASSPRGGAYNEQFF. The CDR3 DNA reads TGTGCCAGCAGCCCGCGCGGGGGGGCTTACAATGAGCAGTTCTTC.